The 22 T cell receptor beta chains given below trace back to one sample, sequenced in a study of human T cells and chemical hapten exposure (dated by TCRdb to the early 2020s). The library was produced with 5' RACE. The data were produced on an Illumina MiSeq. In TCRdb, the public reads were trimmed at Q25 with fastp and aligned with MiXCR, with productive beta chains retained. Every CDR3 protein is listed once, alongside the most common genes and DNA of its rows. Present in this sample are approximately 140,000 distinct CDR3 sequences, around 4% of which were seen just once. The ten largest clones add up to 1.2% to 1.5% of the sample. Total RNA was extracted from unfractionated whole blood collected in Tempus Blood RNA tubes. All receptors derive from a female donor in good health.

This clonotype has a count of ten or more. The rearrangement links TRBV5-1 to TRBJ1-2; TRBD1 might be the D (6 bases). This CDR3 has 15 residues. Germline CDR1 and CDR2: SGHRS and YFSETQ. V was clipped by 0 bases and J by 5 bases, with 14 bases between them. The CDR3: CASSLELGQGYGYTF. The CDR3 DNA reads TGCGCCAGCAGCTTGGAACTGGGACAAGGGTATGGCTACACCTTC.

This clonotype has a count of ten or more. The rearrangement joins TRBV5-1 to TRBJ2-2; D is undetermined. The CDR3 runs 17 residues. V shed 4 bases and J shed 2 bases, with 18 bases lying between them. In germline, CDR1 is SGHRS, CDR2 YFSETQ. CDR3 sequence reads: CASSPSRAPQNTGELFF. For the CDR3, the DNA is TGCGCCAGCAGCCCTTCTCGAGCCCCCCAAAACACCGGGGAGCTGTTTTTT.

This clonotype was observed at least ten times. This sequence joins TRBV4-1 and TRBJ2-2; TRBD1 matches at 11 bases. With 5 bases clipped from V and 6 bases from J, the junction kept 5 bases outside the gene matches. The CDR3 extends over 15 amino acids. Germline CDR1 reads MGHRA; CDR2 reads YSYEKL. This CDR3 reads CASSYWDRGAGELFF. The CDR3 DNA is TGCGCCAGCAGCTACTGGGACAGGGGGGCCGGGGAGCTGTTTTTT.

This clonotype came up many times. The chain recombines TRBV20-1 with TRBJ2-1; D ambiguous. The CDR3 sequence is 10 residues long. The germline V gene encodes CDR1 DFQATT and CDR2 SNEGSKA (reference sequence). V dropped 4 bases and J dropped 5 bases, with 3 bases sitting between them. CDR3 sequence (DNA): TGCAGTGCTAAGGACAATGAGCAGTTCTTC. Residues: CSAKDNEQFF.

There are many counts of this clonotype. CDR3 loop: CASSIGQGDQPQHF. For the CDR3, the DNA is TGTGCCAGCAGTATCGGACAGGGGGATCAGCCCCAGCATTTT. The chain employs TRBV2 and TRBJ1-5, with 10 bases fitting TRBD1. Germline lookup yields CDR1 SNHLY and CDR2 FYNNEI. The V gene end was trimmed by 5 bases and the J gene end by 5 bases; junction bases not matched to a gene: 3. This CDR3 is 14 amino acids long.

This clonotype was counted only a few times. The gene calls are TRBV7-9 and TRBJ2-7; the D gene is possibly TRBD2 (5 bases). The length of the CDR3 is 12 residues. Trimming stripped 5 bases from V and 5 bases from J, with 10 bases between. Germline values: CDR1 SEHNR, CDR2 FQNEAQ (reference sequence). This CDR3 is CASSIGVHEQYF. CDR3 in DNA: TGTGCCAGCAGCATCGGGGTGCACGAGCAGTACTTC.

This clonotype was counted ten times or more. The CDR3 region has the DNA TGTGCCAGCTGGGACAGTGGGAATCAGCCCCAGCATTTT. Its translation: CASWDSGNQPQHF. The rearrangement links TRBV19 to TRBJ1-5; 7 nucleotides match TRBD1. The junction had 6 bases not matched to a gene; V was cut back by 9 bases and J by 4 bases. CDR3 length: 13 residues. Germline V gene data show CDR1 as LNHDA and CDR2 as SQIVND (reference sequence).

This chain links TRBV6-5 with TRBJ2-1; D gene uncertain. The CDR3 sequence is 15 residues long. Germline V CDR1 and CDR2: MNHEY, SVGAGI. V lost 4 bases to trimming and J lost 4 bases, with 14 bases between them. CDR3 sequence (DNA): TGTGCCAGCAGTTTCTCGCGGTTTACTTACAATGAGCAGTTCTTC. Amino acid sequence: CASSFSRFTYNEQFF.

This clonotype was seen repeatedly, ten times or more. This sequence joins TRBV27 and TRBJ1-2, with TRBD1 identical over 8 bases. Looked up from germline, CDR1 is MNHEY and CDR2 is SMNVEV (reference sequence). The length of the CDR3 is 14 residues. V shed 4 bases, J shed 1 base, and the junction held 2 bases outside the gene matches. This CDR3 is CASSSQGGNYGYTF. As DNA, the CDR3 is TGTGCCAGCAGTTCACAGGGGGGTAACTATGGCTACACCTTC.

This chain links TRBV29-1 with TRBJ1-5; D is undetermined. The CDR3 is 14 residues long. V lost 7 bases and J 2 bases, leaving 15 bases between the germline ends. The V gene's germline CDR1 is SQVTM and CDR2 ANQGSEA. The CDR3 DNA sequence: TGCAGCGCTCAAAAGGACGGATGCAATCAGCCCCAGCATTTT. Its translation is CSAQKDGCNQPQHF.

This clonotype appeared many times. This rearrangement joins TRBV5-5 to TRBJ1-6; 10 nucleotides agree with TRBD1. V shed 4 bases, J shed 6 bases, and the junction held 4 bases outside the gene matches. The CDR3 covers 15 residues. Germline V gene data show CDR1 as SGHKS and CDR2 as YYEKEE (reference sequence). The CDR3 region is CASSHRTGGNSPLHF. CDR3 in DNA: TGTGCCAGCAGCCACCGGACAGGGGGTAATTCACCCCTCCACTTT.

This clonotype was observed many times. Here the CDR3 DNA reads TGTGCCAGCAGCCCAGGGCTTCGCTATGGCTACACCTTC. Translated: CASSPGLRYGYTF. V and J are TRBV7-2 and TRBJ1-2; TRBD1 is a possible D gene (5 bases). CDR3 length equals 13 residues. Trimming stripped 5 bases from V and 4 bases from J, with 11 bases between. Germline CDR1 is SGHTA and CDR2 is FQGNSA.

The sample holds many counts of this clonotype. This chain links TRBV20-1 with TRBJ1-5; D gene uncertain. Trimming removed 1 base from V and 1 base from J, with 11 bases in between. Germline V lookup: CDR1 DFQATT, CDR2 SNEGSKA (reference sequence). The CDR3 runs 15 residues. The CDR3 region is CSARALTGSNQPQHF. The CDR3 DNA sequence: TGCAGTGCTAGAGCCCTGACCGGGAGCAATCAGCCCCAGCATTTT.

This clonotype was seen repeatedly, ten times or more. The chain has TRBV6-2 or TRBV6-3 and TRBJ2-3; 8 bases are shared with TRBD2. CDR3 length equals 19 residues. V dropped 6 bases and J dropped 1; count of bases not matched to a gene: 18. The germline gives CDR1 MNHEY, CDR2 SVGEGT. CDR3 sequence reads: CASSTPGLGSVSGTDTQYF. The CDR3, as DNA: TGTGCCAGCAGCACTCCGGGACTAGGTTCCGTTAGTGGCACAGATACGCAGTATTTT.

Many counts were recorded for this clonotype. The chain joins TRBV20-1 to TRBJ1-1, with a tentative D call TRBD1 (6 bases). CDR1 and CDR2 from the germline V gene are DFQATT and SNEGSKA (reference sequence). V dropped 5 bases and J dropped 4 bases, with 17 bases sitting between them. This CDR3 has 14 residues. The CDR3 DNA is TGCAGTGCTCCTCACGGGGGGCGATTCACTGAAGCTTTCTTT. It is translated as CSAPHGGRFTEAFF.

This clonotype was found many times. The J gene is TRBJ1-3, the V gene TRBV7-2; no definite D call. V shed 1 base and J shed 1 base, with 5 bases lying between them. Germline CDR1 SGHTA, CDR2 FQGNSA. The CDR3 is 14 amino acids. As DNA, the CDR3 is TGTGCCAGCAGCTTAGACTGGTCTGGAAACACCATATATTTT. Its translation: CASSLDWSGNTIYF.

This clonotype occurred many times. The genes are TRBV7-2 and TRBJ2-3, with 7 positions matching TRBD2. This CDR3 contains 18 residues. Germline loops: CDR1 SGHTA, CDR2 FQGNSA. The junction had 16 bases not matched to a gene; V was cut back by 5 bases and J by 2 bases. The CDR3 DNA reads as TGTGCCAGCAGCCGCCCCCAACGGGGGACTACAGACACAGATACGCAGTATTTT. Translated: CASSRPQRGTTDTDTQYF.

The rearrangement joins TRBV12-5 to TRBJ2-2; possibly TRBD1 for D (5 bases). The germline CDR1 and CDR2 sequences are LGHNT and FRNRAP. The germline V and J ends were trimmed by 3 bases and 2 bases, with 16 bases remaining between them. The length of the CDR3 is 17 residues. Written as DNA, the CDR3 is TGTGCTAGTGGTTTTTCAGGGTTCGGGTTTAACACCGGGGAGCTGTTTTTT. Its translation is CASGFSGFGFNTGELFF.

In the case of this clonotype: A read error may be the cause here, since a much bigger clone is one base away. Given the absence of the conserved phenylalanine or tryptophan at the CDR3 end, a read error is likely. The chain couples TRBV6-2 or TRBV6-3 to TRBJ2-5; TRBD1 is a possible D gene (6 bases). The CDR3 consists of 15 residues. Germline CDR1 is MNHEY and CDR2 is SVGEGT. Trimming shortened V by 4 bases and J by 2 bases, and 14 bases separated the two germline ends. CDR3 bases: TGTGCCAGCAGTTTTGCAGGGGACCATCAAGAGACCCAGTACTTA. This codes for CASSFAGDHQETQYL.

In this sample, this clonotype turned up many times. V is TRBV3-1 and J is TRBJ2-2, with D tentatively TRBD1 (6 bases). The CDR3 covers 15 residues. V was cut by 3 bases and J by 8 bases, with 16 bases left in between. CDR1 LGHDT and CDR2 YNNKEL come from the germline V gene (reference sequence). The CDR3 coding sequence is TGTGCCAGCAGCCACACCCTACAGGGCTGGGGGGAGCTGTTTTTT. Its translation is CASSHTLQGWGELFF.

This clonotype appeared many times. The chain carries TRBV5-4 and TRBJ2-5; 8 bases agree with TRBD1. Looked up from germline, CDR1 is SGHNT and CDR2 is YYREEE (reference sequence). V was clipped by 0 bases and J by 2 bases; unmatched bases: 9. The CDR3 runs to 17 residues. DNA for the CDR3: TGTGCCAGCAGCTTGGTCGGACAGGGACGGGGGCAAGAGACCCAGTACTTC. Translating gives CASSLVGQGRGQETQYF.

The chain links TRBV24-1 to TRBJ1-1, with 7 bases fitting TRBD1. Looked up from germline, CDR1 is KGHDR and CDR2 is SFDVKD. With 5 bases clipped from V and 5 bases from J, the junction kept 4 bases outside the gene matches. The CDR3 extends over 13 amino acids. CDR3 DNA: TGTGCCACCAGTGGACAGGGTGGGACTGAAGCTTTCTTT. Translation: CATSGQGGTEAFF.